The clone carrying this T cell receptor (beta chain) appeared many times. Its matching antigen is unknown. This specimen belongs to a study of T cells after yellow fever vaccination. General study findings and limits: Abundant bulk-derived clonotypes could contaminate FACS-sorted repertoires. Among primary-vaccination clones, most reappeared after the booster, at about 95% for CD4 and roughly 88% for CD8. The secondary response was weaker, and its peak arrived faster, on day 5 versus 15.

The germline V gene encodes CDR1 MNHEY and CDR2 SMNVEV (reference sequence). The V gene end was trimmed by 8 bases and the J gene end by 2 bases; junction bases not matched to a gene: 5. The CDR3 is 13 amino acids. By 5'RACE template switching, TCR cDNA was produced, with a universal primer site and UMIs added in the process. One entry per CDR3 protein results from TCRdb running MiXCR on the 5' RACE reads. The sample has 170,000 or so distinct CDR3 sequences, around 9% seen once. The rearrangement links TRBV27 to TRBJ1-1; 7 bases align to TRBD1. The TCR originated in a man younger than 35 who received the YFV17D yellow fever vaccine. Sequencing was performed on CD8+ T cells sorted from PBMCs, taken 45 days after the yellow fever booster vaccination. The CDR3 DNA is TGTGCCAGCGCGGGACAGATTAACACTGAAGCTTTCTTT. Translating gives CASAGQINTEAFF.